This T cell receptor beta chain comes out of a study of blood T cell repertoires in COVID-19. At the level of the study: COVID-19 samples from acute and convalescent phases originated in the United States, Italy and Spain.

The germline CDR1 and CDR2 sequences are MDHEN and SYDVKM. The V gene end was trimmed by 6 bases and the J gene end by 2 bases; junction bases not matched to a gene: 3. This CDR3 is built from 14 residues. Using immunoSEQ multiplex PCR, the repertoire was profiled, and TCRdb retains in-frame clones only, with some absent. The sample shows approximately 270,000 clones, over 75% of them seen only once. A Seattle source enrolled patients during active infection and followed them longitudinally. The chain links TRBV28 to TRBJ2-7; 11 bases are shared with TRBD2. The receptor was isolated from a human donor with COVID-19, enrolled during active disease. The donor label of this sample is uncertain. Sequenced input: peripheral blood. The CDR3 DNA reads as TGTGCCAGCAGGAATAGCGGGAGGGCCTACGAGCAGTACTTC. Translation: CASRNSGRAYEQYF.